What follows are 4 T cell receptor beta chains derived from one specimen sequenced in a study of blood T cell repertoires in COVID-19. Data came from immunoSEQ multiplex PCR; TCRdb stores just in-frame clones and leaves some out. The sample yields 250,000 or so clones, 82% seen once. The sequenced sample consisted of peripheral blood. These receptors were collected from an elderly woman with acute or convalescent COVID-19.

There are a few counts of this clone. J is TRBJ2-2 and V is TRBV9; D possibly corresponds to TRBD1 (5 bases). This CDR3 has 13 residues. Germline CDR1 and CDR2: SGDLS and YYNGEE. Trimming took off 4 bases at V and 6 bases at J, with 10 bases between the two ends. Here the CDR3 reads CASSTGAAGELFF. CDR3 in DNA: TGTGCCAGCAGCACTGGGGCGGCCGGGGAGCTGTTTTTT.

With respect to this clone: Additional DNA sequences in this sample encode the identical CDR3. The chain links TRBV5-1 to TRBJ2-3; the D is unclear. Trimming took 4 bases from V and 0 from J, leaving 9 bases between them. CDR1 is SGHRS, CDR2 YFSETQ, per germline. This CDR3 has 14 amino acids. The chain's CDR3 is CASSPGTSTDTQYF. DNA for the CDR3: TGCGCCAGCAGCCCCGGTACTAGCACAGATACGCAGTATTTT. The variable domain in full, completed from reference TRBV5-1 and TRBJ2-3, reads KAGVTQTPRYLIKTRGQQVTLSCSPISGHRSVSWYQQTPGQGLQFLFEYFSETQRNKGNFPGRFSGRQFSNSRSEMNVSTLELGDSALYLCASSPGTSTDTQYFGPGTRLTVL.

CDR3 bases: TGTGCCAGCTCACCAAGGACAGGAATCTACGAGCAGTACTTC. Protein sequence: CASSPRTGIYEQYF. The chain is built from TRBV18 and TRBJ2-7; 7 bases are shared with TRBD1. CDR1 is KGHSH and CDR2 is LQKENI in the germline V gene. The CDR3 consists of 14 residues. V trimming: 2 bases; J trimming: 3 bases; junction bases outside the gene matches: 4. Filled out from reference TRBV18 and TRBJ2-7, the complete variable domain reads NAGVMQNPRHLVRRRGQEARLRCSPMKGHSHVYWYRQLPEEGLKFMVYLQKENIIDESGMPKERFSAEFPKEGPSILRIQQVVRGDSAAYFCASSPRTGIYEQYFGPGTRLTVT.

The gene calls are TRBV19 and TRBJ2-2, with TRBD2 as a possible D gene (6 bases). Germline V lookup: CDR1 LNHDA, CDR2 SQIVND (reference sequence). The CDR3 sequence is 15 residues long. V lost 4 bases, J lost 5 bases, and 14 bases lay in between. In nucleotides, the CDR3 is TGTGCCAGTAGTACCCCCTTGGCGGGGACCGGGGAGCTGTTTTTT. It is translated as CASSTPLAGTGELFF.